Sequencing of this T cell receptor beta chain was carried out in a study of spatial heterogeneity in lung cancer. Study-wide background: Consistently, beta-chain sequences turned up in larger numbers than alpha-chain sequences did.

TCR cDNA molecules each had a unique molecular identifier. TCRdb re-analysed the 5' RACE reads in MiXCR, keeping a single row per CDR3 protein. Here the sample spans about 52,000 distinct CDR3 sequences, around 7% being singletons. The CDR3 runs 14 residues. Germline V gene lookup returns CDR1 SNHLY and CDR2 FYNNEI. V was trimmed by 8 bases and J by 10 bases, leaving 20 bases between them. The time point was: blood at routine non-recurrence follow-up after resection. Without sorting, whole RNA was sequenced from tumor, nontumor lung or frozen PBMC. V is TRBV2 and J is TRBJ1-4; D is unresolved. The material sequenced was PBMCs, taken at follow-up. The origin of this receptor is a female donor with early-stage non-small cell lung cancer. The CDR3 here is CASRTVHRIGKLFF. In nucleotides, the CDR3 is TGTGCCAGCCGGACTGTTCATCGTATCGGAAAACTGTTTTTT.